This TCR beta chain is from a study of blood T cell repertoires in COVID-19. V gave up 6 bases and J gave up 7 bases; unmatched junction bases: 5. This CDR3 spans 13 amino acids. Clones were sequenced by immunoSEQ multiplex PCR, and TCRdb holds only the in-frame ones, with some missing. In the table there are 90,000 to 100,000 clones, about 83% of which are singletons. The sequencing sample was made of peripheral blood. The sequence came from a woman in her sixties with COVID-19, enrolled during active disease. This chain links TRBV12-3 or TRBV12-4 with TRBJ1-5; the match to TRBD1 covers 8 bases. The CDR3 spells CASRLTGEQPQHF. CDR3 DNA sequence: TGTGCCAGCAGGTTGACAGGGGAACAGCCCCAGCATTTT.